This TCR beta chain appears in the sequencing data of a study of T cell responses to AZD1222 COVID-19 vaccine. The table came from immunoSEQ multiplex PCR; TCRdb's copy has only in-frame clones and leaves some out. The repertoire holds 150,000 or so clones, with roughly nine tenths as singletons. Trimming took off 4 bases at V and 3 bases at J, with 22 bases between the two ends. Germline CDR1 is SGHRS and CDR2 is YFSETQ. The CDR3 is 17 amino acids. The starting material was peripheral blood, obtained on day 0 of MenACWY control vaccination. The J gene is TRBJ1-2, the V gene TRBV5-1; tentatively, D is TRBD1 (6 bases). This receptor was obtained from an adult in good health. The CDR3 loop reads CASSPTLGGAIYYGYTF. In nucleotides, the CDR3 is TGCGCCAGCAGCCCAACCTTGGGGGGGGCTATTTACTATGGCTACACCTTC. The full variable domain, with the rest looked up from reference TRBV5-1 and TRBJ1-2, is KAGVTQTPRYLIKTRGQQVTLSCSPISGHRSVSWYQQTPGQGLQFLFEYFSETQRNKGNFPGRFSGRQFSNSRSEMNVSTLELGDSALYLCASSPTLGGAIYYGYTFGSGTRLTVV.